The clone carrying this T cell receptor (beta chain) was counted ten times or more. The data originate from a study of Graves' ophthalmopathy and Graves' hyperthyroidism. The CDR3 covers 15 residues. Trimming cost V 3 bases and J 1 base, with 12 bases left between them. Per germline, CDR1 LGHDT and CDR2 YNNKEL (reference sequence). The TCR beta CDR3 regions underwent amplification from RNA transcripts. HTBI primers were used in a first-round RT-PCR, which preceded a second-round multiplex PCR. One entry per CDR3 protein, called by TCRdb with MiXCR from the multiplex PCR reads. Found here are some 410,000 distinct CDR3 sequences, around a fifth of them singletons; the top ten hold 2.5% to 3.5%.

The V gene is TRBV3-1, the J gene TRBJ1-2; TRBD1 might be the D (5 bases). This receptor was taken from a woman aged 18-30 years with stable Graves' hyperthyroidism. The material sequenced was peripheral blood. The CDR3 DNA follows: TGTGCCAGCAGCCAGCCGATGGGGGTTAACTATGGCTACACCTTC. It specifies CASSQPMGVNYGYTF. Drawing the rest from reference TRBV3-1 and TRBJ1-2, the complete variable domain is DTAVSQTPKYLVTQMGNDKSIKCEQNLGHDTMYWYKQDSKKFLKIMFSYNNKELIINETVPNRFSPKSPDKAHLNLHINSLELGDSAVYFCASSQPMGVNYGYTFGSGTRLTVV.